This TCR beta chain was observed in a study of T cell changes during pregnancy in multiple sclerosis. The method was immunoSEQ multiplex PCR; TCRdb's version includes in-frame clones alone and lacks a portion of them. Among just over 30,000 clones, about 88% were seen once, and the ten largest hold over 5%. Trimming took off 4 bases at V and 1 base at J, with 9 bases between the two ends. The CDR3 covers 14 residues. The germline V gene has CDR1 SGHVS and CDR2 FNYEAQ. The receptor comes from a female donor with multiple sclerosis, enrolled in a pregnancy study. The chain is built from TRBV7-6 and TRBJ2-3, with a tentative D call TRBD2 (6 bases). The specimen comprised CD8+ T cells from peripheral blood mononuclear cells, sampled in the second trimester of pregnancy. CDR3 amino acids: CASSWSGGTDTQYF. CDR3 nucleotide sequence: TGTGCCAGCAGCTGGTCGGGAGGCACAGATACGCAGTATTTT.